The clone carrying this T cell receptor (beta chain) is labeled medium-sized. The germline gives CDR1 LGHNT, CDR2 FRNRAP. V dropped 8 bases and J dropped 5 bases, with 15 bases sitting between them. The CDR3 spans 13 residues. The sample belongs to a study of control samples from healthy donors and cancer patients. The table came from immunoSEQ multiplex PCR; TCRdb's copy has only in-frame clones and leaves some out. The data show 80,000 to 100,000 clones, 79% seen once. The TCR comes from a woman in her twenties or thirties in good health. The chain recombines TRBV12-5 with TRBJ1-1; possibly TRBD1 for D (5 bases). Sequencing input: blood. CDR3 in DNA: TGTGCTAGTTCCTTGGGGGGAGGGACTGAAGCTTTCTTT. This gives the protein CASSLGGGTEAFF.